One sample yielded the 4 T cell receptor beta chains listed below, sequenced in a study of OX40 agonist ivuxolimab in advanced cancers. Sequenced by immunoSEQ multiplex PCR; TCRdb stores in-frame clones only, minus some. The sample has some 50,000 clones; about nine tenths are singletons. The specimen comprised CD4+ or CD8+ T cells sorted from blood, sampled in a trial of the OX40 agonist ivuxolimab. These receptors were taken from an adult with an advanced solid tumor such as melanoma, head and neck, liver or kidney cancer.

This chain uses TRBV30 with TRBJ2-7; D is uncertain. V lost 0 bases to trimming and J lost 3 bases, with 6 bases between them. CDR3 length: 12 amino acids. Germline CDR1 is GTSNPN and CDR2 is SVGIG (reference sequence). CDR3 sequence reads: CAWSVNSYEQYF. The CDR3, as DNA: TGTGCCTGGAGTGTAAACAGCTACGAGCAGTACTTC.

The genes are TRBV19 and TRBJ2-3, with 10 nucleotides matching TRBD2. The CDR3 consists of 15 residues. Germline V lookup: CDR1 LNHDA, CDR2 SQIVND (reference sequence). The ends lost 6 bases at V and 4 bases at J; junction bases unmatched: 7. As DNA, the CDR3 is TGTGCCAGTAGGGCGACTAGCGGGCGATCAGATACGCAGTATTTT. It is translated as CASRATSGRSDTQYF.

The rearrangement joins TRBV4-1 to TRBJ2-7, with a tentative D call TRBD1 (6 bases). The germline CDR1 and CDR2 sequences are MGHRA and YSYEKL. The V gene lost 4 bases and the J gene lost 1 base, with 17 bases spanning the gap. This CDR3 comprises 16 residues. The CDR3 DNA is TGCGCCAGCAGCCTAGGCCCGACAGGACTTTCCTACGAGCAGTACTTC. It is translated as CASSLGPTGLSYEQYF.

V gene TRBV6-5 combines with J gene TRBJ2-1, with 9 bases that match TRBD2. There are 15 residues in the CDR3. V shed 5 bases, J shed 1 base, and the junction held 3 bases outside the gene matches. Germline CDR1 is MNHEY and CDR2 is SVGAGI. Here the CDR3 reads CASSPSGMSYNEQFF. DNA for the CDR3: TGTGCCAGCAGTCCTAGCGGGATGTCCTACAATGAGCAGTTCTTC.